Reported below is one T cell receptor (beta chain). TCRdb keeps only in-frame clones here, not all; method: immunoSEQ multiplex PCR. This table has under 70,000 clones, approximately 88% appearing once. The sample comes from a study of control samples from healthy donors and cancer patients. The sequenced sample consisted of blood. The origin of this receptor is a man aged 50 or older in good health.

This chain's CDR3 is CATSDSRTGTGELFF. CDR3 in DNA: TGTGCCACCAGTGATTCGAGAACAGGGACCGGGGAGCTGTTTTTT. The genes are TRBV24-1 and TRBJ2-2; possible D gene TRBD1, 6 bases. The V end was cut by 2 bases, the J end by 5 bases, with 11 bases between. The CDR3 is 15 amino acids. The germline V gene encodes CDR1 KGHDR and CDR2 SFDVKD.